The 9 T cell receptor beta chains reported below all come from one sample, sequenced in a study of neurological immune-mediated disorders. TCRdb re-called the 5' RACE reads through MiXCR, storing one row per CDR3 protein. The data show 65,000 to 85,000 distinct CDR3 sequences, with 3.2% seen just once and 4.5% to 6.5% held by the top ten. The sequencing sample was made of PBMCs. These receptors originate from a woman aged 45-60 years with multiple sclerosis.

The table lists this clonotype with many counts. The chain links TRBV5-1 to TRBJ2-5, with D tentatively TRBD1 (5 bases). The germline gives CDR1 SGHRS, CDR2 YFSETQ. The CDR3 loop spans 13 amino acids. The germline V and J ends were trimmed by 3 bases and 3 bases, with 9 bases remaining between them. In DNA form, the CDR3 reads TGCGCCAGCAGCTCACGACAGAAAGAGACCCAGTACTTC. This gives the protein CASSSRQKETQYF.

This clonotype appeared many times. V and J are TRBV4-3 and TRBJ1-1; D possibly corresponds to TRBD1 (5 bases). V shed 0 bases and J shed 3 bases, with 11 bases lying between them. The germline CDR1 and CDR2 sequences are LGHNA and YSLEER. The CDR3 runs 15 residues. CDR3 residues: CASSQDDSGHTEAFF. In DNA, the CDR3 is TGCGCCAGCAGCCAAGACGATTCAGGGCACACTGAAGCTTTCTTT.

This clonotype was found many times. The V gene is TRBV5-1, the J gene TRBJ2-6; D is unclear. Germline CDR1 and CDR2: SGHRS and YFSETQ. The CDR3 totals 16 residues. Between the trimmed V and J ends, which lost 0 bases and 0 bases, there was a span of 7 bases. The CDR3, as DNA: TGCGCCAGCAGCTTGGGAGCCAACTCTGGGGCCAACGTCCTGACTTTC. This encodes CASSLGANSGANVLTF.

Many counts were recorded for this clonotype. The chain employs TRBV18 and TRBJ2-6; TRBD2 matches 8 bases. The CDR3 spans 19 residues. Trimming took 2 bases from V and 0 from J; bases not matched to a gene: 9. Germline V gene lookup returns CDR1 KGHSH and CDR2 LQKENI. CDR3 DNA sequence: TGTGCCAGCTCACCAGCCGGGACACTAGCGGTCTCTGGGGCCAACGTCCTGACTTTC. It specifies CASSPAGTLAVSGANVLTF.

This clonotype was detected ten times or more. The chain links TRBV29-1 to TRBJ2-6, with 11 bases aligning to TRBD1. The CDR3 is made up of 14 amino acids. Per germline, CDR1 SQVTM and CDR2 ANQGSEA. V shed 6 bases, J shed 2 bases, and the junction held 0 bases outside the gene matches. The CDR3 DNA is TGCAGCGTGGGACAGGGGGCTGGGGCCAACGTCCTGACTTTC. Its protein product is CSVGQGAGANVLTF.

There are many counts of this clonotype. The V and J genes are TRBV7-2 and TRBJ2-3; D remains unclear. From germline, CDR1 is SGHTA and CDR2 FQGNSA. Trimming cost V 1 base and J 4 bases, with 12 bases left between them. The CDR3 sequence is 15 residues long. The CDR3 coding sequence is TGTGCCAGCAGCTTAGGGGTGTTTGGGCCAGATACGCAGTATTTT. Its protein is CASSLGVFGPDTQYF.

This clonotype was seen many times. The junction shows a germline mismatch at one end, possibly a read error. The chain combines TRBV10-3 with TRBJ1-2; maybe TRBD1 (5 bases). Germline CDR1 ENHRY, CDR2 SYGVKD. The CDR3 contains 11 residues. The DNA for the CDR3 is TGTGCCATCAGTGGAGGGGACCAGATCAGCTTC. It is translated as CAISGGDQISF.

This clonotype was found many times. The chain recombines TRBV5-1 with TRBJ1-6; D unclear. Germline lookup yields CDR1 SGHRS and CDR2 YFSETQ. V lost 0 bases, J lost 11 bases, and 12 bases lay in between. The CDR3 spans 14 residues. The CDR3 sequence: CASSLGQSGAPLHF. In DNA, the CDR3 is TGCGCCAGCAGCTTGGGCCAGTCCGGGGCACCCCTCCACTTT.

This clonotype occurred many times. The chain combines TRBV10-1 with TRBJ2-1, with D perhaps TRBD1 (5 bases). Trimming took 9 bases from V and 7 from J, leaving 13 bases between them. Looked up from germline, CDR1 is WNHNN and CDR2 is SYGVQD (reference sequence). The CDR3 totals 12 residues. CDR3: CARCGARNEQFF. Written as DNA, the CDR3 is TGCGCCAGATGTGGGGCGCGGAATGAGCAGTTCTTC.